The entry below describes one T cell receptor (beta chain). Trimming pared 4 bases from V and 2 bases from J, leaving 16 bases between. Germline CDR1 is MNHNY and CDR2 is SVGAGI (reference sequence). This CDR3 spans 16 amino acids. It was with a sample-barcoded 5' primer and a J-beta primer mix that a second PCR of about 6 to 11 cycles was run. Each cDNA molecule, via a template-switch adaptor with 12 random nucleotides, was tagged. Per sample, CDR3-containing paired-end reads numbered at least 2.5 million. TCRdb re-derived calls from the 5' RACE reads in MiXCR, one entry per CDR3 protein. The repertoire holds 700,000 to 800,000 distinct CDR3 sequences, 40% to 45% seen once, with roughly 19% in the top ten. This record comes from a study of blood T cells in healthy people across ages.

The V and J genes are TRBV6-6 and TRBJ2-3; tentative D call: TRBD2 (5 bases). The sequence came from a woman in her fifties or sixties in good health. Sequencing input: blood. For the CDR3, the DNA is TGTGCCAGCAGTTCCTCGGGAAGCAGCTACACAGATACGCAGTATTTT. It encodes CASSSSGSSYTDTQYF.